The 8 T cell receptor beta chains listed next were all sequenced from one sample in a study of chemoradiotherapy in HPV16-positive cancers. Some clones are missing from TCRdb's copy, which holds only in-frame ones; the method was immunoSEQ multiplex PCR. The sample consists of roughly 23,000 clones, approximately 90% of them appearing once. Here the sequenced sample was blood, taken from a patient who underwent chemoradiotherapy. The receptors shown here come from a human donor with HPV-associated anogenital cancer.

V is TRBV11-2 and J is TRBJ2-3; no reliable D call. CDR3 length: 13 amino acids. V was shortened by 2 bases and J by 2 bases, with 5 bases between the two germline ends. Looked up from germline, CDR1 is SGHAT and CDR2 is FQNNGV. CDR3 amino acids: CASSLFPTDTQYF. The CDR3, as DNA: TGTGCCAGCAGCTTATTCCCCACAGATACGCAGTATTTT.

The V gene is TRBV2, the J gene TRBJ2-3; no clear D. Germline values: CDR1 SNHLY, CDR2 FYNNEI. The CDR3 extends over 11 amino acids. V was clipped by 6 bases and J by 0 bases, with 1 base between them. The CDR3 nucleotides are TGTGCCAGCAGGAGCACAGATACGCAGTATTTT. This sequence encodes CASRSTDTQYF.

The V call is TRBV6-5, the J call TRBJ1-4; 7 positions agree with TRBD1. Germline V lookup: CDR1 MNHEY, CDR2 SVGAGI. V lost 6 bases, J lost 3 bases, and 4 bases stayed unmatched. The CDR3 extends over 14 amino acids. The CDR3 bases are TGTGCCAGCAGCCGCGGGACAGCTAATGAAAAACTGTTTTTT. Its protein product is CASSRGTANEKLFF.

V is TRBV7-2 and J is TRBJ2-5; no clear D. The CDR3 loop spans 16 amino acids. The ends were cut back, 5 bases at V and 2 bases at J, with 18 bases in the middle. CDR1 SGHTA and CDR2 FQGNSA come from the germline V gene. The chain's CDR3 is CASSIRAGTLQETQYF. CDR3 nucleotides: TGTGCCAGCAGCATAAGAGCAGGTACTTTACAAGAGACCCAGTACTTC.

The chain recombines TRBV18 with TRBJ1-5; D is unclear. V lost 6 bases to trimming and J lost 0 bases, with 15 bases between them. The CDR3 totals 16 residues. Germline lookup yields CDR1 KGHSH and CDR2 LQKENI. For the CDR3, the DNA is TGTGCCAGCTCTCCTTATACCGACTATAGCAATCAGCCCCAGCATTTT. It codes for CASSPYTDYSNQPQHF.

CDR3 bases: TGTGCCTGGAGTGGACAGGTCAATCAGCCCCAGCATTTT. Protein: CAWSGQVNQPQHF. The chain is built from TRBV30 and TRBJ1-5, with D possibly TRBD1 on 6 matching bases. CDR3 length: 13 amino acids. The V gene's germline CDR1 is GTSNPN and CDR2 SVGIG (reference sequence). Trimming shortened V by 1 base and J by 3 bases, and 7 bases separated the two germline ends.

The table lists this clone with a few counts. The chain combines TRBV29-1 with TRBJ2-3; D perhaps matches TRBD1 (6 bases). In germline, CDR1 is SQVTM, CDR2 ANQGSEA. CDR3 size: 14 residues. Trimming took off 7 bases at V and 2 bases at J, with 16 bases between the two ends. The CDR3 coding sequence is TGCAGCGCCTTCCGGGACATCCTCACAGATACGCAGTATTTT. Its translation: CSAFRDILTDTQYF.

This clone has more than one count but fewer than ten. This chain joins TRBV2 and TRBJ1-2; the D is unclear. Trimming left V 2 bases short and J 7 bases short, with 14 bases between. The CDR3 is 14 amino acids. The V gene's germline CDR1 is SNHLY and CDR2 FYNNEI. The CDR3 sequence is CASSETVVVSGYTF. The CDR3 DNA sequence: TGTGCCAGCAGTGAAACGGTGGTTGTGAGTGGCTACACCTTC.